The TCR beta chain described here comes from a study of Graves' ophthalmopathy and Graves' hyperthyroidism. Study observations and caveats: Blood repertoires reportedly contained most expanded thyroid clonotypes above 0.001 frequency.

Ophthalmopathic donors had moderate-to-severe activity, CAS ≥3 and NOSPECS ≥4, with disease that had lasted under 3 months. PBMCs came from less than 13 ml of fresh peripheral blood. Concerning this clonotype: Its specificity is not known.

The CDR3 runs 16 residues. The V gene lost 2 bases and the J gene lost 7 bases, with 21 bases spanning the gap. Germline V lookup: CDR1 MNHEY, CDR2 SVGAGI. Amplifying from RNA transcripts, the study obtained TCR beta CDR3 regions. HTBI primers were employed in first-round RT-PCR, then a second-round multiplex PCR followed. TCRdb itself ran the multiplex PCR reads through MiXCR, one entry per CDR3 protein. This table has around 660,000 distinct CDR3 sequences, about two fifths appearing once. V usage is TRBV6-5 and J usage is TRBJ2-7; tentatively, D is TRBD2 (6 bases). The sequence was collected from an adult man with Graves' ophthalmopathy. Sequencing was performed on peripheral blood. The DNA for the CDR3 is TGTGCCAGCAGTTACGCCCTTGAGCGGGTTGGTTCGGAGCAGTACTTC. It codes for CASSYALERVGSEQYF.